This is a list of T cell receptor beta chains from one sample in a study of T-cell reconstitution after alpha-beta-depleted transplantation in children. MiXCR was run by TCRdb on the PCR reads, yielding one entry per CDR3 protein. Counted here are hundreds of thousands of distinct CDR3 sequences, approximately 30% occurring once; the ten biggest clones make up under 3%. This material consisted of PBMCs from the stem cell graft donor, taken from the stem cell graft. The receptors were gathered from a human donor who donated a stem cell graft to a child with aplastic anemia. The CDR3 runs from the conserved cysteine through the conserved F or W. D genes are given only for firm matches. The listing skips clone size in some rows; elsewhere it reads once, few, many or a size class.

TRBV29-1	few	TRBJ1-1	.	TGCAGCGTTGAAGAGCGGGGGGTGAACACTGAAGCTTTCTTT	CSVEERGVNTEAFF
TRBV10-3	.	TRBJ1-5	.	TGTGCCATCAGTTCAGGGGACGTCAATCAGCCCCAGCATTTT	CAISSGDVNQPQHF
TRBV7-9	.	TRBJ1-2	.	TGTGCCAGCAGCCAAGAGGCGGGCCAGGTCGGTGGCTACACCTTC	CASSQEAGQVGGYTF
TRBV29-1	.	TRBJ2-3	TRBD2	TGCAGCGTTGGGCGGGGGACTGGTTCCACAGATACGCAGTATTTT	CSVGRGTGSTDTQYF
TRBV20-1	.	TRBJ1-1	.	TGCAGTGCTAGGGGGTGGAACACTGAAGCTTTCTTT	CSARGWNTEAFF
TRBV12-3/TRBV12-4	.	TRBJ1-5	TRBD1	TGTGCCAGCAGTCCTCAAGGGACAGGGTGGGATCAGCCCCAGCATTTT	CASSPQGTGWDQPQHF
TRBV3-1	once	TRBJ2-1	.	TGTGCCAGCAGCCAAGGAGCTGCACGGGACAATGAGCAGTTCTTC	CASSQGAARDNEQFF
TRBV13	few	TRBJ1-4	.	TGTGCCAGCAGCTACAGGGTTGATGAAAAACTGTTTTTT	CASSYRVDEKLFF
TRBV5-1	.	TRBJ1-4	.	TGCGCCAGCAGCTCAGGGTTCCTCAACAATGAAAAACTGTTTTTT	CASSSGFLNNEKLFF
TRBV6-5	.	TRBJ1-3	TRBD1	TGTGCCAGCAGTTACACCGGGACAGGGACCGGAAACACCATATATTTT	CASSYTGTGTGNTIYF
TRBV7-2	few	TRBJ2-1	TRBD2	TGTGCCAGCAGCCGGAAAGCGGGAGATAGGGATGAGCAGTTCTTC	CASSRKAGDRDEQFF
TRBV12-3/TRBV12-4	.	TRBJ1-5	.	TGTGCCAGCAGTCCCTCCGGGACAAACGGCAATCAGCCCCAGCATTTT	CASSPSGTNGNQPQHF
TRBV27	.	TRBJ1-2	TRBD1	TGTGCCAGCAGAACAGGGGGATTTAACTATGGCTACACCTTC	CASRTGGFNYGYTF
TRBV20-1	few	TRBJ2-7	TRBD1	TGCAGTGCCCGGGACAGGGGTGCCTACGAGCAGTACTTC	CSARDRGAYEQYF
TRBV6-2/TRBV6-3	.	TRBJ2-5	.	TGTGCCAGCAGTTACGGGTTGCAGAGACCGAACCAAGAGACCCAGTACTTC	CASSYGLQRPNQETQYF
TRBV7-2	.	TRBJ2-3	.	TGTGCCAGCAGCGCTGGACAGACAGATACGCAGTATTTT	CASSAGQTDTQYF
TRBV5-5	.	TRBJ1-2	.	TGTGCCAGCAGCTTGGCCGCGGCGGGCAACTACTATGGCTACACCTTC	CASSLAAAGNYYGYTF
TRBV30	many	TRBJ2-2	TRBD2	TGTGCCTGGAGTGGGACTAGCGACACCGGGGAGCTGTTTTTT	CAWSGTSDTGELFF
TRBV5-4	.	TRBJ2-1	TRBD2	TGTGCCAGCAGCCCAGCAGGTGGGAGGGGCTCCTACAATGAGCAGTTCTTC	CASSPAGGRGSYNEQFF
TRBV10-3	few	TRBJ2-3	.	TGTGCCATCAGTGAGGAGGGGAACCGTAATGCCCAGGGCACGCAGTATTTT	CAISEEGNRNAQGTQYF
TRBV29-1	.	TRBJ1-1	.	TGCAGCGTTGAAGTCAGGGCGGTCAACACTGAAGCTTTCTTT	CSVEVRAVNTEAFF
TRBV25-1	.	TRBJ2-3	.	TGTGCCAGCAGTGAGACGACAGATACGCAGTATTTT	CASSETTDTQYF
TRBV6-2/TRBV6-3	many	TRBJ2-1	TRBD2	TGTGCCAGCAGTCGGACTAGCGACTCCTACAATGAGCAGTTCTTC	CASSRTSDSYNEQFF
TRBV20-1	few	TRBJ2-1	.	TGCAGTGCTAGAGTCCAGCTTAATGAGCAGTTCTTC	CSARVQLNEQFF